The source of this T cell receptor beta chain is a study of T cell repertoires in aging, cancer and after chemotherapy. TCR beta rearrangements were amplified from peripheral blood genomic DNA. Worth noting for this clonotype: Its antigen is currently unknown.

TRB rearrangements spanning V, D and J were amplified using mixed TRB-A/B primers. TCRdb re-analysed the multiplex PCR reads in MiXCR, keeping a single row per CDR3 protein. The sample carries about 6,700 distinct CDR3 sequences, about 50% recorded once. Study-wide results and caveats: Immunological memory after chemotherapy cannot be judged from the repertoire data.

Sequencing used blood. This TCR came from a human donor with a solid tumor.

CDR3 sequence (DNA): TGCAGTGCTAGAGATCGGCTAGCGGGACTCTCCTACGAGCAGTACTTC. It is translated as CSARDRLAGLSYEQYF. The genes are TRBV20-1 and TRBJ2-7; 9 bases match TRBD2. Germline V CDR1 and CDR2: DFQATT, SNEGSKA (reference sequence). The CDR3 loop spans 16 amino acids. With 0 bases clipped from V and 0 bases from J, the junction kept 6 bases outside the gene matches.